The 32 T cell receptor beta chains below were found in one sample sequenced in a study of cytomegalovirus exposure and HLA in healthy donors. PCR employed 60 Vbeta and 13 Jbeta primers. Here immunoSEQ multiplex PCR was the method, and the copy in TCRdb shows in-frame clones only, minus some. The table includes 130,000 or so clones, around 65% detected once. The sample taken for sequencing was PBMCs. These receptor sequences come from a male donor in good health and CMV-seronegative.

The chain carries TRBV29-1 and TRBJ2-7; a weak D match, TRBD1 (6 bases). This CDR3 is built from 13 residues. With 4 bases removed from V and 2 bases from J, the gap between germline ends came to 12 bases. Germline V lookup: CDR1 SQVTM, CDR2 ANQGSEA. This CDR3 is CSVVRAGAYEQYF. The CDR3 coding sequence is TGCAGCGTTGTGAGGGCAGGGGCCTACGAGCAGTACTTC.

The chain is built from TRBV7-3 and TRBJ2-1; 13 nucleotides align to TRBD2. Trimming removed 4 bases from V and 10 bases from J; junction bases left unmatched: 10. The CDR3 contains 16 residues. Germline V CDR1 and CDR2: SGHTA, FQGTGA. The CDR3: CASSSTYRTSGGEQFF. The CDR3 DNA is TGTGCCAGCAGCTCCACCTATCGGACTAGCGGGGGAGAGCAGTTCTTC.

This clone has just a few counts. The rearrangement uses TRBV9 and TRBJ2-2; 11 bases map to TRBD1. This CDR3 is built from 15 residues. The V segment lost 7 bases and the J segment 4 bases; nucleotides outside the gene matches: 6. The germline gives CDR1 SGDLS, CDR2 YYNGEE. Written as DNA, the CDR3 is TGTGCCAGCGGGTGGGACAGGGGGATCACCGGGGAGCTGTTTTTT. Protein: CASGWDRGITGELFF.

This chain joins TRBV4-1 and TRBJ1-4; D may be TRBD1 (5 bases). CDR3 length equals 18 residues. Germline CDR1 MGHRA, CDR2 YSYEKL. Trimming removed 4 bases from V and 5 bases from J, with 23 bases in between. In DNA, the CDR3 is TGCGCCAGCAGCCCGACCCTCGGGACTGCAGGGAAGAATGAAAAACTGTTTTTT. Its protein is CASSPTLGTAGKNEKLFF.

Only a few counts were recorded for this clone. This sequence joins TRBV7-9 and TRBJ1-1; D might be TRBD1 (5 bases). This CDR3 region has 13 residues. CDR1 SEHNR and CDR2 FQNEAQ come from the germline V gene (reference sequence). Trimming took off 6 bases at V and 1 base at J, with 9 bases between the two ends. CDR3 loop: CASSRQTNTEAFF. CDR3 in DNA: TGTGCCAGCAGTCGACAGACGAACACTGAAGCTTTCTTT.

V gene TRBV6-6 combines with J gene TRBJ2-6; no clear D. Germline V CDR1 and CDR2: MNHNY, SVGAGI (reference sequence). V lost 2 bases and J 0 bases, leaving 5 bases between the germline ends. The CDR3 totals 15 residues. This CDR3 is CASSYIASGANVLTF. The CDR3 region has the DNA TGTGCCAGCAGTTACATAGCCTCTGGGGCCAACGTCCTGACTTTC.

V and J are TRBV7-3 and TRBJ1-6, with a weak D call TRBD1 (5 bases). Per the germline V gene, CDR1 is SGHTA and CDR2 is FQGTGA. This CDR3 has 14 amino acids. V gave up 2 bases and J gave up 7 bases, with 9 bases separating them. CDR3 sequence reads: CASSLSGLNSPLHF. DNA for the CDR3: TGTGCCAGCAGCTTATCAGGGTTGAATTCACCCCTCCACTTT.

The chain has TRBV10-3 and TRBJ2-5; 9 bases fit TRBD2. V lost 5 bases, J lost 3 bases, and 13 bases stayed unmatched. From germline, CDR1 is ENHRY and CDR2 SYGVKD. There are 17 residues in the CDR3. The CDR3 DNA reads as TGTGCCATCAGTCGGTCCACAGGGCGGGGGGGGGAAGAGACCCAGTACTTC. Translation: CAISRSTGRGGEETQYF.

The chain uses TRBV7-2 and TRBJ2-3; 12 bases map to TRBD2. Germline loops: CDR1 SGHTA, CDR2 FQGNSA. CDR3 length: 18 amino acids. The J segment lost 2 bases and the V segment lost 5 bases, leaving 11 bases of the junction unmatched. The CDR3 here is CASSRDPLAGGFTDTQYF. The DNA for the CDR3 is TGTGCCAGCAGCAGGGATCCCCTAGCGGGGGGGTTCACAGATACGCAGTATTTT.

J is TRBJ2-3 and V is TRBV30; D may be TRBD1 (6 bases). V lost 2 bases to trimming and J lost 7 bases, with 10 bases between them. This CDR3 comprises 12 residues. CDR1 and CDR2 (germline): GTSNPN, SVGIG (reference sequence). Here the CDR3 DNA reads TGTGCCTGGAGTTCAGGGGCGAATACGCAGTATTTT. Protein product: CAWSSGANTQYF. The full variable domain, with the rest looked up from reference TRBV30 and TRBJ2-3, is SQTIHQWPATLVQPVGSPLSLECTVEGTSNPNLYWYRQAAGRGLQLLFYSVGIGQISSEVPQNLSASRPQDRQFILSSKKLLLSDSGFYLCAWSSGANTQYFGPGTRLTVL.

This clone was seen a few times. V and J are TRBV5-4 and TRBJ1-1, with D possibly matching TRBD1 (5 bases). This CDR3 region has 15 residues. Germline V gene lookup returns CDR1 SGHNT and CDR2 YYREEE (reference sequence). The ends were cut back, 4 bases at V and 5 bases at J, with 18 bases in the middle. The CDR3 nucleotides read TGTGCCAGCAGCGATGCCCAGGGCGGTCGGACTGAAGCTTTCTTT. It yields the protein CASSDAQGGRTEAFF.

V gene TRBV19 combines with J gene TRBJ1-4; possible D gene TRBD1, 5 bases. The CDR3 totals 15 residues. The V and J ends lost 6 bases and 5 bases respectively, with 16 bases between them. The germline CDR1 and CDR2 sequences are LNHDA and SQIVND (reference sequence). CDR3 DNA: TGTGCCAGTAGGAGGCAGGGAAAGAGCAATGAAAAACTGTTTTTT. It is translated as CASRRQGKSNEKLFF.

This clone was seen a single time. The chain combines TRBV5-8 with TRBJ1-1; a weak D match, TRBD1 (6 bases). The V and J ends lost 0 bases and 5 bases respectively, with 23 bases between them. From germline, CDR1 is SGHTS and CDR2 YDEGEE. This CDR3 has 18 residues. The CDR3 DNA is TGTGCCAGCAGCTTGGCCCTCCCACTCAGGGGATTTGGGACTGAAGCTTTCTTT. Encoded protein: CASSLALPLRGFGTEAFF.

J is TRBJ2-1 and V is TRBV6-4; 9 bases map to TRBD1. CDR3 length: 13 amino acids. The J segment lost 10 bases and the V segment lost 8 bases, leaving 9 bases of the junction unmatched. CDR1 and CDR2 from the germline V gene are MRHNA and SNTAGT. CDR3 loop: CASSPGQGSEQFF. DNA of the CDR3: TGTGCCAGCTCCCCGGGACAGGGTAGCGAGCAGTTCTTC.

This chain joins TRBV20-1 and TRBJ2-7, with unresolved D. Trimming took off 1 base at V and 2 bases at J, with 3 bases between the two ends. The CDR3 contains 11 residues. CDR1 DFQATT and CDR2 SNEGSKA come from the germline V gene (reference sequence). In DNA form, the CDR3 reads TGCAGTGCTAGAGTAACCTACGAGCAGTACTTC. This sequence encodes CSARVTYEQYF.

CDR3 sequence: CASSFTYLLNQPQHF. In DNA form, the CDR3 reads TGTGCCAGCAGCTTTACATACCTTCTCAATCAGCCCCAGCATTTT. The chain carries TRBV7-2 and TRBJ1-5; D unclear. This CDR3 contains 15 residues. V lost 3 bases and J 3 bases, leaving 12 bases between the germline ends. CDR1 and CDR2 from the germline V gene are SGHTA and FQGNSA. The entire variable domain, with the rest obtained from reference TRBV7-2 and TRBJ1-5, is as follows: GAGVSQSPSNKVTEKGKDVELRCDPISGHTALYWYRQSLGQGLEFLIYFQGNSAPDKSGLPSDRFSAERTGGSVSTLTIQRTQQEDSAVYLCASSFTYLLNQPQHFGDGTRLSIL.

The chain recombines TRBV18 with TRBJ2-2, with a tentative D call TRBD1 (6 bases). Germline CDR1 reads KGHSH; CDR2 reads LQKENI. The CDR3 runs to 15 residues. V was clipped by 3 bases and J by 4 bases, with 12 bases between them. The CDR3 bases are TGTGCCAGCTCACCGAACTACAGGGCCACCGGGGAGCTGTTTTTT. Protein product: CASSPNYRATGELFF.

This chain uses TRBV5-4 with TRBJ2-7; possibly TRBD2 for D (5 bases). V was shortened by 4 bases and J by 1 base, with 12 bases between the two germline ends. CDR3 length: 14 residues. In germline, CDR1 is SGHNT, CDR2 YYREEE (reference sequence). The CDR3 is CASSKTGKSYEQYF. In DNA form, the CDR3 reads TGTGCCAGCAGCAAGACGGGGAAATCCTACGAGCAGTACTTC.

The chain combines TRBV11-2 with TRBJ2-3; 15 nucleotides agree with TRBD2. Germline lookup yields CDR1 SGHAT and CDR2 FQNNGV. V lost 3 bases, J lost 2 bases, and 6 bases stayed unmatched. The CDR3 runs to 18 residues. CDR3 sequence reads: CASSFGTSGGTNTDTQYF. CDR3 coding DNA: TGTGCCAGCAGCTTTGGGACTAGCGGGGGGACCAACACAGATACGCAGTATTTT.

V is TRBV5-4 and J is TRBJ2-7; 7 bases are shared with TRBD2. In germline, CDR1 is SGHNT, CDR2 YYREEE (reference sequence). V lost 0 bases, J lost 6 bases, and 9 bases stayed unmatched. The CDR3 is made up of 15 amino acids. The CDR3 loop reads CASSLEFGEGPEQYF. Written as DNA, the CDR3 is TGTGCCAGCAGCTTGGAGTTCGGGGAGGGGCCCGAGCAGTACTTC.

The rearrangement uses TRBV7-7 and TRBJ2-3; TRBD1 aligns across 9 bases. This CDR3 contains 15 residues. V dropped 3 bases and J dropped 4; count of bases not matched to a gene: 5. Germline V gene data show CDR1 as SSHAT and CDR2 as FNYEAQ (reference sequence). The CDR3 here is CASSFGDRVSDTQYF. The CDR3 DNA reads TGTGCCAGCAGCTTTGGGGACAGGGTGTCAGATACGCAGTATTTT.

J is TRBJ1-1 and V is TRBV11-2; D not resolved. The CDR3 is made up of 13 amino acids. Trimming left V 5 bases short and J 1 base short, with 8 bases between. Germline V lookup: CDR1 SGHAT, CDR2 FQNNGV. The CDR3 sequence: CASSRQENTEAFF. The CDR3 coding sequence is TGTGCCAGCAGCCGACAAGAGAACACTGAAGCTTTCTTT.

This clone appeared a few times. The CDR3 DNA follows: TGTGCCAGCAGCTGGGGGACTAGCGGGGGGTTCCAAGAGACCCAGTACTTC. This encodes CASSWGTSGGFQETQYF. The chain recombines TRBV5-6 with TRBJ2-5; 15 bases line up with TRBD2. The length of the CDR3 is 17 residues. V gave up 3 bases and J gave up 1 base; unmatched junction bases: 4. The germline V gene encodes CDR1 SGHDT and CDR2 YYEEEE.

The V and J genes are TRBV4-3 and TRBJ2-3; D is unresolved. The germline CDR1 and CDR2 sequences are LGHNA and YSLEER. V was pared by 0 bases and J by 9 bases, with 7 bases between. The length of the CDR3 is 12 residues. CDR3 amino acids: CASSQDKRTQYF. The DNA for the CDR3 is TGCGCCAGCAGCCAAGACAAGCGCACGCAGTATTTT.

The chain employs TRBV7-8 and TRBJ1-1, with a possible D match to TRBD1 (6 bases). The CDR3 sequence is 15 residues long. Germline CDR1 reads SGHVS; CDR2 reads FQNEAQ. Deletions cut 1 base from V and 5 bases from J, with 14 bases between. CDR3 region: CASSLGPGVGTEAFF. The CDR3 DNA reads as TGTGCCAGCAGCTTAGGTCCAGGGGTAGGGACTGAAGCTTTCTTT.

The chain combines TRBV11-2 with TRBJ2-1; weak D call: TRBD2 (5 bases). The CDR3 sequence is 16 residues long. With 0 bases removed from V and 8 bases from J, the gap between germline ends came to 17 bases. Germline V gene sequence: CDR1 SGHAT, CDR2 FQNNGV. CDR3 nucleotides: TGTGCCAGCAGCTTAGAGGACTTAATCCGACGGGATGAGCAGTTCTTC. Translating it yields CASSLEDLIRRDEQFF.

V gene TRBV28 combines with J gene TRBJ2-7; 8 bases match TRBD2. Germline CDR1 reads MDHEN; CDR2 reads SYDVKM. CDR3 length: 14 residues. V was pared by 7 bases and J by 1 base, with 6 bases of the junction left unmatched. The CDR3 nucleotides are TGTGCCAGCATCAGTAGCGGGGCTTCCTACGAGCAGTACTTC. Its protein product is CASISSGASYEQYF. The entire variable domain, with the rest obtained from reference TRBV28 and TRBJ2-7, is as follows: DVKVTQSSRYLVKRTGEKVFLECVQDMDHENMFWYRQDPGLGLRLIYFSYDVKMKEKGDIPEGYSVSREKKERFSLILESASTNQTSMYLCASISSGASYEQYFGPGTRLTVT.

This sequence joins TRBV5-5 and TRBJ1-6, with D possibly matching TRBD1 (6 bases). There are 15 residues in the CDR3. Germline V gives CDR1 SGHKS, CDR2 YYEKEE (reference sequence). Between the trimmed V and J ends, which lost 4 bases and 6 bases, there was a span of 14 bases. In DNA form, the CDR3 reads TGTGCCAGCAGCCCGGGGGGCAGTCGTAATTCACCCCTCCACTTT. This codes for CASSPGGSRNSPLHF.

This chain links TRBV7-2 with TRBJ1-1; unclear D gene. From germline, CDR1 is SGHTA and CDR2 FQGNSA. Trimming removed 1 base from V and 0 bases from J, with 12 bases in between. There are 16 residues in the CDR3. CDR3 nucleotides: TGTGCCAGCAGCTTAGGAACAGTCTACATGAACACTGAAGCTTTCTTT. Encoded protein: CASSLGTVYMNTEAFF.

This clone was counted once. This chain connects TRBV7-2 to TRBJ1-2, with D unclear. The CDR3 consists of 15 residues. With 3 bases removed from V and 8 bases from J, the gap between germline ends came to 19 bases. Per the germline V gene, CDR1 is SGHTA and CDR2 is FQGNSA. CDR3 in DNA: TGTGCCAGCAGCTTGGGCCCCGGTTTGGGGAGAGGCTACACCTTC. Protein: CASSLGPGLGRGYTF.

The chain is built from TRBV15 and TRBJ1-2; 10 nucleotides align to TRBD1. The CDR3 extends over 18 amino acids. Per germline, CDR1 LNHNV and CDR2 YYDKDF (reference sequence). Trimming took 4 bases from V and 2 from J; bases not matched to a gene: 13. This CDR3 is CATSKSGTGDYLNYGYTF. CDR3 in DNA: TGTGCCACCAGCAAGTCCGGGACAGGGGACTACTTAAACTATGGCTACACCTTC.

This clone has more than one count but fewer than ten. V is TRBV6-5 and J is TRBJ2-6; TRBD2 might be the D (5 bases). CDR1 and CDR2 from the germline V gene are MNHEY and SVGAGI. The CDR3 runs 15 residues. V dropped 2 bases and J dropped 3 bases, with 8 bases sitting between them. The CDR3 here is CASSYIGSGANVLTF. CDR3 nucleotide sequence: TGTGCCAGCAGTTACATAGGGAGTGGGGCCAACGTCCTGACTTTC.